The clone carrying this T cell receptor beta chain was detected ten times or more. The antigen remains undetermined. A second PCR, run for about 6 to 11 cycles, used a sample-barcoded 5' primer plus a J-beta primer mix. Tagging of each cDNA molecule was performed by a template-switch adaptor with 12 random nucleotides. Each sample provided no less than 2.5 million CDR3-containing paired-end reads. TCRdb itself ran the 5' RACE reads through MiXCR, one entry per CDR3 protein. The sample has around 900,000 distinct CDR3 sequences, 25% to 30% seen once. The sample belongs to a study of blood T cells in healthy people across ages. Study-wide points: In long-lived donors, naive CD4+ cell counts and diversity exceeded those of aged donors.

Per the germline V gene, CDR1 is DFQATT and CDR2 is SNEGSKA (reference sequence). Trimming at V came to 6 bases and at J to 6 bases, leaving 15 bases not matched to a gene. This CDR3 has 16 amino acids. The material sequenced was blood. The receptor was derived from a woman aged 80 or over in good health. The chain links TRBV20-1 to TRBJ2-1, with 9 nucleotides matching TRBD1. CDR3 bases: TGCAGTGCGCCACAATTCCAGGACAGGGGATCCAATGAGCAGTTCTTC. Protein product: CSAPQFQDRGSNEQFF.